This TCR beta chain was documented in a study of blood T cells in healthy people across ages (dated by TCRdb to the mid-2010s). In the study overall: In model experiments, template switching captured roughly one uniquely barcoded TCR beta cDNA molecule for every two T cells. Age-related changes in TCR beta repertoire diversity were measured in the study by deep sequencing normalized with unique cDNA molecular identifiers. The donors were split into four age groups: young (average about 15 years), middle-aged (about 40), aged (more than 60) and long-lived (over 75). To avoid experimental bias, donors of different ages were randomly spread across the sequencing lanes. The study analyzed two additional independent replicas of 1 million unique cDNA reads from the same blood draw for two donors, one aged 18 to 30 and one aged 80 or older.

The library was obtained by 5' RACE. These reads were obtained on an Illumina HiSeq 2500. A second PCR of 7 to 11 cycles was performed with a sample-barcoded 5' primer and a J-beta primer mix. A template-switch 5' adaptor carrying 12 random nucleotides introduced a unique molecular identifier onto each TCR beta cDNA molecule. Each sample yielded at least 3 million CDR3-containing paired-end reads. First-strand cDNA synthesis was performed from all RNA using the Mint cDNA synthesis kit, with priming by a TRBC-specific oligonucleotide. After uracil-DNA glycosylase treatment, a first 18-cycle PCR used universal primers M1SS and BC2_uni_R on all cDNA. The authors processed their data as follows. Normalization of each sample was performed by random selection of 1 million high-quality reads, each carrying a distinct molecular identifier. Instead of being binned into consensus sequences, reads with shared molecular identifiers were discarded. CDR3 identification, clonotype clustering and error correction used MiTCR with a Q25 quality threshold and the strictest error-elimination algorithm. Lower-bound total TCR beta diversity was estimated with a nonparametric unseen species model using Euler transformation. In-frame beta chains were kept once TCRdb had trimmed the public reads at Q25 with fastp and called clones with MiXCR. Duplicate CDR3 protein sequences are folded into a single record with the most common DNA and genes. These V and J calls rely on TCRdb rather than the paper's analysis. The sample data list approximately 1.5 million distinct CDR3 sequences, and almost 35% of these were observed just once. The ten biggest clones cover roughly 10% of the sample.

The donors were under 40 Caucasian individuals from Russia, aged about 6 to 100 years, who were systemically healthy. Each donor gave roughly 9.5 milliliters of peripheral blood, collected into EDTA-treated Vacutainer tubes. PBMCs were isolated by Ficoll-Paque density-gradient centrifugation, with at least 7 million obtained per sample. Total RNA, at least 6 micrograms per sample, was extracted from PBMCs with Trizol reagent. For every donor, an aliquot of PBMCs went through flow cytometry to measure the percentages of naive CD45RAhigh/CD27high T cells. At the junction V is shortened by 5 bases and J by 5 bases; bases outside the gene matches: 11. Based on the germline V gene (reference sequence), the CDR1 and CDR2 sequences are MNHEY and SMNVEV. Counted from cysteine to phenylalanine, this CDR3 has 16 amino acids. Of the read, only the CDR3 DNA is kept; its 48 bases are in frame from base 1. With regard to this clonotype: This clone's antigen is unknown. No much larger clone exists at a distance of one base, and base qualities are not known.

Findings and caveats that apply to the study as a whole: Estimates of total diversity based on one million sequenced T cells were regarded as lower bounds and as underestimates. Compared with the aged group, more naive CD4+ T cells, fewer expanded clones and increased TCR diversity were shown by the long-lived group, suggesting age selection. A strong correlation was found between observed TCR beta diversity and the percentage of naive T cells measured by flow cytometry. Observed TCR beta diversity per million T cells fell roughly linearly with age, and a significant reduction was already apparent by age approximately 40. Bulk unsorted PBMC profiling prevented conclusive comparison of naive and antigen-experienced compartments. Because the CMV infection status of the donors was unknown, age-related changes in expanded clonotypes may potentially have been confounded.

The sequence came from a woman younger than 45 in good health. The sample was blood. The rearranged segments are TRBV27 and TRBJ2-5, with 10 junctional bases fitting TRBD2. The bases are TGTGCCAGCAGTATGGGACGAGCGGGAGGGATGGAGACCCAGTACTTC. Translation gives CASSMGRAGGMETQYF.